The rows below give T cell receptor beta chains drawn from one sample of a study of blood T cell repertoires in COVID-19. Repertoires were generated with immunoSEQ multiplex PCR, while TCRdb's copy carries only in-frame clones and drops some. Here the sample spans 70,000 to 100,000 clones, 70% to 85% being singletons. Sequencing used peripheral blood. The origin of the receptors is a woman aged 60-75 years in a cohort sampled during active or convalescent COVID-19. Both conserved end residues are part of each CDR3. A D gene is named only where the DNA matches it firmly. Rows give clone size only sometimes, using once, few, many, or a class for an expanded clone.

V	J	D	size	length	DNA	CDR3
TRBV2	TRBJ2-1	TRBD1	-	15	TGTGCCAGCAGTGGGGGACAGCCCTTTTACAATGAGCAGTTCTTC	CASSGGQPFYNEQFF
TRBV5-4	TRBJ1-3	-	-	18	TGTGCCAGCAGTTCACCCCAGCAGGGGACCCTTTCTGGAAACACCATATATTTT	CASSSPQQGTLSGNTIYF
TRBV2	TRBJ1-2	-	-	15	TGTGCCAGCAGGGATGATGGTCCGAGGCTCTATGGCTACACCTTC	CASRDDGPRLYGYTF
TRBV5-1	TRBJ2-2	-	-	16	TGCGCCAGCAGCTACCCCGGCGGGGCCGGCACCGGGGAGCTGTTTTTT	CASSYPGGAGTGELFF
TRBV2	TRBJ2-1	TRBD2	-	15	TGTGCCAGCAGACTAACCGGGACTACATACAATGAGCAGTTCTTC	CASRLTGTTYNEQFF
TRBV11-1	TRBJ2-5	TRBD1	-	12	TGTGCCAGCAGCGGACAGGGAGAGACCCAGTACTTC	CASSGQGETQYF
TRBV2	TRBJ1-5	-	-	13	TGTGCCAGCAATAGACAGCCCAATCAGCCCCAGCATTTT	CASNRQPNQPQHF
TRBV7-8	TRBJ2-3	TRBD2	once	20	TGTGCCAGCAGCTTAGCCCCGGGGCTAGCGGGGGGTTCCTACACAGATACGCAGTATTTT	CASSLAPGLAGGSYTDTQYF
TRBV11-2	TRBJ2-7	TRBD1	-	16	TGTGCCAGCAGCTTAGTCCTCCGACAGGGGGCGCACGAGCAGTACTTC	CASSLVLRQGAHEQYF
TRBV6-2/TRBV6-3	TRBJ1-4	-	-	18	TGTGCCAGCAGTTACTCCCCGGGCCCCCGGGTTGGGAGTGAAAAACTGTTTTTT	CASSYSPGPRVGSEKLFF
TRBV7-2	TRBJ1-1	-	once	14	TGTGCCAGCAGCTTTCTATGGGAGGGGACTGAAGCTTTCTTT	CASSFLWEGTEAFF
TRBV5-1	TRBJ2-5	TRBD2	-	18	TGCGCCAGCAGCTTGTATAGCGGGGGCCTCCTGTACCAAGAGACCCAGTACTTC	CASSLYSGGLLYQETQYF
TRBV6-5	TRBJ1-2	TRBD1	-	15	TGTGCCAGCAGTTACTCTTGGACAGGGGATTATGGCTACACCTTC	CASSYSWTGDYGYTF
TRBV21-1	TRBJ1-1	-	few	18	TGTGCCAGCAGCAAAGCCCCGGAGGGGGGACAGGTGAACACTGAAGCTTTCTTT	CASSKAPEGGQVNTEAFF
TRBV5-1	TRBJ2-1	TRBD2	-	16	TGCGCCAGCAGCTTGGCCAATCCTAGCGGGGGGGATGAGCAGTTCTTC	CASSLANPSGGDEQFF
TRBV4-2	TRBJ1-2	-	-	16	TGTGCCAGCAGCCGAAGAGGGGCAGGGGTTAACTATGGCTACACCTTC	CASSRRGAGVNYGYTF
TRBV5-5	TRBJ1-6	TRBD1	-	13	TGTGCCAGCAGCTCGACAGGGATATCACCCCTCCACTTT	CASSSTGISPLHF
TRBV19	TRBJ2-1	TRBD2	-	15	TGTGCCAGTAGTCCGAGACTAGCGGAGCTCAATGAGCAGTTCTTC	CASSPRLAELNEQFF
TRBV2	TRBJ1-5	-	-	17	TGTGCCAGCAGTGGTGTTGGCAGGGGAGGGTGGTCTCAGCCCCAGCATTTT	CASSGVGRGGWSQPQHF
TRBV2	TRBJ2-7	TRBD1	few	14	TGTGCCAGCAGCGCTCTGGGACAGTCCTACGAGCAGTACTTC	CASSALGQSYEQYF
TRBV5-8	TRBJ2-2	TRBD1	-	15	TGTGCCAGCAGCTTGGGGACAGGGTTTACCGGGGAGCTGTTTTTT	CASSLGTGFTGELFF
TRBV19	TRBJ1-1	-	-	14	TGTGCCAGTAGTATGGGCAGAATGAACACTGAAGCTTTCTTT	CASSMGRMNTEAFF
TRBV28	TRBJ1-2	TRBD1	-	15	TGTGCCAGCAAATCCCCGCGGGACAGGGGCCATGGCTACACCTTC	CASKSPRDRGHGYTF
TRBV10-3	TRBJ2-2	-	-	17	TGTGCCATCAGTGTACAGGGTCGAGGCTTAAACACCGGGGAGCTGTTTTTT	CAISVQGRGLNTGELFF
TRBV11-3	TRBJ1-1	-	-	14	TGTGCCAGCAGCTTAGGTGGACAGAACACTGAAGCTTTCTTT	CASSLGGQNTEAFF
TRBV5-5	TRBJ2-7	-	-	13	TGTGCCAGCAGCGTAACAGGGCGCCACGAGCAGTACTTC	CASSVTGRHEQYF
TRBV6-6	TRBJ1-2	-	-	14	TGTGCCAGCAGTTACGAGGGGAGGGGTTTTGGCTACACCTTC	CASSYEGRGFGYTF
TRBV28	TRBJ2-2	-	-	16	TGTGCCAGCCTAACCCCGGGGGGCCCATTCACCGGGGAGCTGTTTTTT	CASLTPGGPFTGELFF
TRBV28	TRBJ2-3	TRBD2	-	16	TGTGCCAGCAGTTACTTTTTGGGAGGGGCGACAGATACGCAGTATTTT	CASSYFLGGATDTQYF
TRBV5-1	TRBJ2-7	-	-	14	TGCGCCAGCAGCTTGGGGGGCTTTATTGACGAGCAGTACTTC	CASSLGGFIDEQYF
TRBV7-2	TRBJ1-1	TRBD1	-	15	TGTGCCAGCAGCCCCTGGACAGGGATGAACACTGAAGCTTTCTTT	CASSPWTGMNTEAFF
TRBV27	TRBJ2-7	-	-	13	TGTGCCAGCAGCCTAGACAGATCCTACGAGCAGTACTTC	CASSLDRSYEQYF
TRBV7-9	TRBJ2-3	-	-	13	TGTGCCAGCAGTGTCGGACAGAGCAATACGCAGTATTTT	CASSVGQSNTQYF
TRBV5-1	TRBJ1-6	-	once	13	TGCGCCAGCAGCTTGGGGGCGAATTCACCCCTCCACTTT	CASSLGANSPLHF
TRBV5-1	TRBJ1-1	TRBD1	-	14	TGCGCCAGCAGTTTGGATACAGGGGGCTCTGAAGCTTTCTTT	CASSLDTGGSEAFF
TRBV28	TRBJ2-1	-	-	14	TGTGCCACCCTCGGCGGTGGTAAGAAGAATGAGCAGTTCTTC	CATLGGGKKNEQFF
TRBV6-4	TRBJ2-7	TRBD2	-	16	TGTGCCAGCAGTGACACAGCGGGGGGCCCCACCTACGAGCAGTACTTC	CASSDTAGGPTYEQYF
TRBV18	TRBJ1-2	-	-	12	TGTGCCAGCTCACCGTCAGTTTCGGGCTACACCTTC	CASSPSVSGYTF
TRBV7-3	TRBJ2-2	-	-	15	TGTGCCAGCAGCTCTACAGGGACGAACACTGGGGAGCTGTTTTTT	CASSSTGTNTGELFF
TRBV2	TRBJ2-3	TRBD1	-	15	TGTGCCAGCAGTAAGGAGGGGACAGGGCGGGATACGCAGTATTTT	CASSKEGTGRDTQYF